What follows are 11 T cell receptor beta chains derived from one specimen sequenced in a study of blood T cell repertoires in COVID-19. TCRdb's copy holds only in-frame clones and misses some; the assay was immunoSEQ multiplex PCR. The sample lists fewer than 200,000 clones, just under 85% occurring once. The sequenced sample was peripheral blood. Every receptor here comes from a middle-aged man who had recovered from COVID-19.

Here the CDR3 reads CASSLSTSTDTQYF. CDR3 sequence (DNA): TGCGCCAGCAGCTTGAGCACTAGCACAGATACGCAGTATTTT. The J gene is TRBJ2-3, the V gene TRBV5-1, with unresolved D. Germline CDR1 and CDR2: SGHRS and YFSETQ. The CDR3 extends over 14 amino acids. Trimming stripped 1 base from V and 0 bases from J, with 6 bases between.

This clone was detected once. The V gene is TRBV6-2 or TRBV6-3, the J gene TRBJ1-1; D unresolved. Trimming removed 4 bases at V and 6 bases at J, with 12 bases between. The CDR3 is made up of 13 amino acids. Germline-derived CDR1 and CDR2 are MNHEY and SVGEGT. CDR3 bases: TGTGCCAGCAGTTCCTACGTACCTTCTGAAGCTTTCTTT. As protein: CASSSYVPSEAFF.

This clone has a handful of counts. The genes are TRBV23-1 and TRBJ2-1; TRBD2 agrees at 7 bases. TRBV23-1 is placed among ORFs of uncertain function. This CDR3 has 16 residues. Unmatched junction bases numbered 9, after V lost 3 bases and J lost 4 bases. The CDR3 sequence: CASSHFGLAVYNEQFF. CDR3 DNA sequence: TGCGCCAGCAGTCATTTTGGGCTAGCGGTATACAATGAGCAGTTCTTC.

V gene TRBV19 combines with J gene TRBJ2-7; 8 nucleotides match TRBD1. After removal of 4 bases from V and 1 base from J, the junction contained 3 bases not matched to a gene. The CDR3 loop spans 14 amino acids. Germline V lookup: CDR1 LNHDA, CDR2 SQIVND (reference sequence). The CDR3, as DNA: TGTGCCAGTAGTAACGACAGGGGTTCCTACGAGCAGTACTTC. It yields the protein CASSNDRGSYEQYF.

CDR3 in DNA: TGTGCCAGCAGCGTAAGGGGACTATCGGTTAGCACAGATACGCAGTATTTT. Translated, it gives CASSVRGLSVSTDTQYF. The chain combines TRBV9 with TRBJ2-3; 7 positions agree with TRBD2. Germline CDR1 SGDLS, CDR2 YYNGEE. The V segment lost 1 base and the J segment 0 bases; nucleotides outside the gene matches: 8. This CDR3 is built from 17 residues.

This chain joins TRBV11-2 and TRBJ2-1; D might be TRBD1 (6 bases). Germline assignment: CDR1 SGHAT and CDR2 FQNNGV. The CDR3 has 12 amino acids. The germline V and J ends were trimmed by 5 bases and 8 bases, with 10 bases remaining between them. The CDR3 loop reads CASSPQGYEQFF. The CDR3, as DNA: TGTGCCAGCAGCCCACAGGGCTATGAGCAGTTCTTC.

In DNA form, the CDR3 reads TGCAGTGCTAGAGCGGACACTGAAGCTTTCTTT. This gives the protein CSARADTEAFF. The V call is TRBV20-1, the J call TRBJ1-1; D gene ambiguous. V was cut by 1 base and J by 3 bases, with 3 bases left in between. Germline lookup yields CDR1 DFQATT and CDR2 SNEGSKA (reference sequence). The CDR3 contains 11 residues.

This clone has just a few counts. This CDR3 is also generated by other DNA sequences in the sample. This chain links TRBV30 with TRBJ1-5, with D perhaps TRBD1 (6 bases). Trimming removed 0 bases from V and 0 bases from J, with 9 bases in between. The length of the CDR3 is 15 residues. Germline assignment: CDR1 GTSNPN and CDR2 SVGIG (reference sequence). CDR3 DNA: TGTGCCTGGAGTGTAGGGGGAAATAGCAATCAGCCCCAGCATTTT. Protein product: CAWSVGGNSNQPQHF. Full variable domain (outside the CDR3, taken from reference TRBV30 and TRBJ1-5): SQTIHQWPATLVQPVGSPLSLECTVEGTSNPNLYWYRQAAGRGLQLLFYSVGIGQISSEVPQNLSASRPQDRQFILSSKKLLLSDSGFYLCAWSVGGNSNQPQHFGDGTRLSIL.

The chain recombines TRBV27 with TRBJ2-3; 7 bases line up with TRBD2. The J segment lost 1 base and the V segment lost 2 bases, leaving 6 bases of the junction unmatched. The germline CDR1 and CDR2 sequences are MNHEY and SMNVEV (reference sequence). The CDR3 sequence is 16 residues long. CDR3: CASSLGGDYGTDTQYF. As DNA, the CDR3 is TGTGCCAGCAGTTTAGGGGGGGACTACGGCACAGATACGCAGTATTTT.

V usage is TRBV9 and J usage is TRBJ2-3, with D perhaps TRBD2 (5 bases). This CDR3 has 16 amino acids. With 1 base removed from V and 4 bases from J, the gap between germline ends came to 16 bases. Looked up from germline, CDR1 is SGDLS and CDR2 is YYNGEE. The CDR3 region has the DNA TGTGCCAGCAGCGTAACGGCGGCTCAGGAGGCAGATACGCAGTATTTT. Its protein is CASSVTAAQEADTQYF. The full variable domain, completed using reference TRBV9 and TRBJ2-3, is DSGVTQTPKHLITATGQRVTLRCSPRSGDLSVYWYQQSLDQGLQFLIQYYNGEERAKGNILERFSAQQFPDLHSELNLSSLELGDSALYFCASSVTAAQEADTQYFGPGTRLTVL.

This rearrangement joins TRBV4-1 to TRBJ2-3, with 10 bases identical to TRBD2. Germline CDR1 reads MGHRA; CDR2 reads YSYEKL. Losses at the gene ends were 6 bases for V and 0 bases for J; bases not matched to a gene: 9. The CDR3 is 17 amino acids. This CDR3 is CASSPQMTSGSTDTQYF. As DNA, the CDR3 is TGCGCCAGCAGTCCTCAAATGACTAGCGGGAGCACAGATACGCAGTATTTT.